The rows below give T cell receptor beta chains drawn from one sample of a study of shared clonotypes between healthy human individuals. Libraries were prepared by immunoSEQ multiplex PCR; TCRdb keeps only in-frame clonotypes and omits some of them. Of hundreds of thousands of clones listed, 70% to 80% are singletons. Sequencing used PBMCs. These TCRs come from a woman aged 35 to 49 in good health. Some clones in this sample may be carry-over from other donors' samples. CDR3s leave out the opening cysteine and the closing phenylalanine or tryptophan. Each record gives: clone size, D gene, V gene, CDR3 protein. A D gene is named only where the DNA matches it firmly. Not all rows give a size; the values are once, few, many and, for expanded clones, a class.

NA NA TRBV25-1 ASSLQGFNEQF
NA TRBD1 TRBV5-1 ASSPGTGGPEAF
NA NA TRBV9 ASSAGGLASGETQY
NA NA TRBV20-1 SARGFGYT
NA TRBD2 TRBV19 ASSRLAGNQETQY
NA NA TRBV18 ASSPGALQETQY
NA NA TRBV7-8 ASSLDPTGSNQPQH
NA NA TRBV4-1 ASSPGRESSYEQY
NA NA TRBV6-5 ASSSGAYNEQF
NA NA TRBV5-4 ASSQTGWETQY
NA TRBD1 TRBV14 ASSPGDRGQETQY
NA TRBD2 TRBV19 ASSTGLAGTYEQY
many NA TRBV5-4 ASSFVWGSGANVLT
NA TRBD2 TRBV6-1 ASRRLAGSRNEQF
NA NA TRBV5-1 ASSLGGTYEQY
NA TRBD1 TRBV30 AWSVRTGGSPLH
NA NA TRBV28 ASSLHGGKSNEQF
NA TRBD2 TRBV5-1 ASSWGTSFEQY
NA NA TRBV11-2 ASSPHFMNTEAF
NA NA TRBV2 ASSGIPGRGQTNEKLF
NA TRBD2 TRBV6-5 ASSSNSGSRTDTQY